Below, 3 T cell receptor beta chains from the same sample are listed, as sequenced in a study of blood T cells in healthy people across ages. With a J-beta primer mix and a sample-barcoded 5' primer, a second PCR ran about 7 to 12 cycles. Each CDR3 protein is one row after TCRdb ran MiXCR on the 5' RACE reads. The repertoire has roughly 1,500,000 distinct CDR3 sequences, about 43% of them found once; the top ten carry roughly 8.2%. Sequenced: blood. These receptor sequences come from a woman in her late teens or twenties in good health.

In its sample, this clonotype was seen a few times. The V call is TRBV6-6, the J call TRBJ2-5, with D maybe TRBD1 (5 bases). This CDR3 has 13 amino acids. From germline, CDR1 is MNHNY and CDR2 SVGAGI (reference sequence). Trimming left V 6 bases short and J 1 base short, with 9 bases between. The CDR3 is CASSQGIQETQYF. The CDR3 region has the DNA TGTGCCAGCAGCCAGGGAATCCAAGAGACCCAGTACTTC.

The sample holds a few counts of this clonotype. The chain combines TRBV6-4 with TRBJ2-5; D gene uncertain. Germline V gene lookup returns CDR1 MRHNA and CDR2 SNTAGT. Trimming stripped 6 bases from V and 11 bases from J, with 7 bases between. The CDR3 length is 9 residues. The CDR3 loop reads CASRSKQYF. Written as DNA, the CDR3 is TGTGCCAGCAGGTCTAAGCAGTACTTC.

This chain connects TRBV28 to TRBJ1-4, with no clear D. This CDR3 region has 14 residues. V was pared by 6 bases and J by 2 bases, with 10 bases between. CDR1 MDHEN and CDR2 SYDVKM come from the germline V gene. CDR3 amino acids: CASSHLGTNEKLFF. The CDR3 DNA follows: TGTGCCAGCAGCCACCTTGGGACTAATGAAAAACTGTTTTTT.